A single sample gave rise to the 12 T cell receptor beta chains below, sequenced in a study of cytomegalovirus exposure and HLA in healthy donors. Both 60 Vbeta primers and 13 Jbeta primers went into the PCR. Method: immunoSEQ multiplex PCR; TCRdb's copy keeps in-frame clones and lacks some. The table lists approximately 130,000 clones, roughly 82% of them singletons. The source material was PBMCs. The receptors were gathered from a woman aged 40 to 49 in good health and CMV-seropositive.

The chain carries TRBV28 and TRBJ1-1; TRBD1 might be the D (6 bases). Germline loops: CDR1 MDHEN, CDR2 SYDVKM. The CDR3 totals 13 residues. Trimming removed 2 bases at V and 4 bases at J, with 8 bases between. CDR3 bases: TGTGCCAGCAGTTTAGGGGGGGCCACTGAAGCTTTCTTT. Its protein is CASSLGGATEAFF.

The rearrangement links TRBV5-4 to TRBJ1-5; no clear D gene. The CDR3 consists of 12 residues. Per germline, CDR1 SGHNT and CDR2 YYREEE (reference sequence). With 4 bases removed from V and 9 bases from J, the gap between germline ends came to 11 bases. Here the CDR3 DNA reads TGTGCCAGCAGCACAAACGCGGGGCCCCAGCATTTT. It is translated as CASSTNAGPQHF.

This chain connects TRBV18 to TRBJ2-7; TRBD1 agrees at 7 bases. The CDR3 spans 17 residues. The J segment lost 5 bases and the V segment lost 0 bases, leaving 13 bases of the junction unmatched. Germline V gives CDR1 KGHSH, CDR2 LQKENI. The CDR3 DNA reads TGTGCCAGCTCACCACCGGTTTACGACAGGGACGACGACGAGCAGTACTTC. This codes for CASSPPVYDRDDDEQYF.

The chain employs TRBV4-1 and TRBJ2-5; 9 bases agree with TRBD2. V trimming: 0 bases; J trimming: 5 bases; junction bases outside the gene matches: 10. Germline V gives CDR1 MGHRA, CDR2 YSYEKL. The CDR3 covers 17 residues. In DNA form, the CDR3 reads TGCGCCAGCAGCCAAGATGGGGCGGGGGGGCACTGGGAGACCCAGTACTTC. Translated, it gives CASSQDGAGGHWETQYF.

The V and J genes are TRBV19 and TRBJ2-5, with TRBD1 matching over 11 bases. The V segment lost 4 bases and the J segment 0 bases; nucleotides outside the gene matches: 4. This CDR3 contains 16 residues. Germline CDR1 and CDR2: LNHDA and SQIVND (reference sequence). The CDR3 DNA follows: TGTGCCAGTAGTAGGGACAGGGGGGTATACCAAGAGACCCAGTACTTC. This codes for CASSRDRGVYQETQYF.

The chain couples TRBV7-6 to TRBJ2-7; 9 bases map to TRBD1. This CDR3 region has 16 residues. The V gene end was trimmed by 3 bases and the J gene end by 2 bases; junction bases not matched to a gene: 8. Looked up from germline, CDR1 is SGHVS and CDR2 is FNYEAQ. This CDR3 reads CASSFAGTGSAYEQYF. DNA for the CDR3: TGTGCCAGCAGCTTCGCGGGGACAGGGTCCGCCTACGAGCAGTACTTC.

The CDR3 bases are TGTGCCAGCAGCCAAGGAACGCCAGGGTTGAGGAGAGCCGGGGAGCTGTTTTTT. Translating gives CASSQGTPGLRRAGELFF. The chain is built from TRBV7-9 and TRBJ2-2; TRBD1 is a possible D gene (5 bases). This CDR3 spans 18 amino acids. The germline V gene encodes CDR1 SEHNR and CDR2 FQNEAQ (reference sequence). V lost 5 bases to trimming and J lost 6 bases, with 25 bases between them.

This sequence joins TRBV6-5 and TRBJ2-2, with D perhaps matching TRBD1 (6 bases). The V and J ends lost 2 bases and 13 bases respectively, with 20 bases between them. CDR3 length: 15 residues. Germline CDR1 reads MNHEY; CDR2 reads SVGAGI. The CDR3 is CASSYTIQGSRGLFF. DNA of the CDR3: TGTGCCAGCAGTTACACAATACAGGGATCTCGGGGGCTGTTTTTT.

This clone was seen just once. The rearrangement joins TRBV6-6 to TRBJ2-2; D call uncertain. V was pared by 0 bases and J by 4 bases, with 6 bases between. The CDR3 contains 14 residues. CDR1 and CDR2 (germline): MNHNY, SVGAGI (reference sequence). In nucleotides, the CDR3 is TGTGCCAGCAGTTACTCGCAGATCACCGGGGAGCTGTTTTTT. Translation: CASSYSQITGELFF.

There are a few counts of this clone. The V call is TRBV4-3, the J call TRBJ2-7, with 7 nucleotides matching TRBD1. This CDR3 is built from 15 residues. Germline lookup yields CDR1 LGHNA and CDR2 YSLEER. After removal of 2 bases from V and 2 bases from J, the junction contained 6 bases not matched to a gene. The CDR3 sequence: CASSQYRDSAYEQYF. Written as DNA, the CDR3 is TGCGCCAGCAGCCAATACCGGGACAGTGCCTACGAGCAGTACTTC.

In its sample, this clone was seen a few times. The chain joins TRBV6-5 to TRBJ1-2, with a weak D call TRBD1 (5 bases). V was shortened by 6 bases and J by 8 bases, with 10 bases between the two germline ends. Germline V CDR1 and CDR2: MNHEY, SVGAGI. The CDR3 is made up of 11 amino acids. The CDR3 region is CASSSRTGYTF. The CDR3 DNA is TGTGCCAGCAGCTCCCGGACAGGCTACACCTTC.

The CDR3 here is CASSIEGTGGINEQFF. Written as DNA, the CDR3 is TGTGCCAGTAGTATAGAAGGGACAGGGGGCATCAATGAGCAGTTCTTC. The chain couples TRBV19 to TRBJ2-1, with 12 bases lining up with TRBD1. CDR1 is LNHDA, CDR2 SQIVND, per germline (reference sequence). The junction had 3 bases not matched to a gene; V was cut back by 0 bases and J by 6 bases. The CDR3 totals 16 residues.